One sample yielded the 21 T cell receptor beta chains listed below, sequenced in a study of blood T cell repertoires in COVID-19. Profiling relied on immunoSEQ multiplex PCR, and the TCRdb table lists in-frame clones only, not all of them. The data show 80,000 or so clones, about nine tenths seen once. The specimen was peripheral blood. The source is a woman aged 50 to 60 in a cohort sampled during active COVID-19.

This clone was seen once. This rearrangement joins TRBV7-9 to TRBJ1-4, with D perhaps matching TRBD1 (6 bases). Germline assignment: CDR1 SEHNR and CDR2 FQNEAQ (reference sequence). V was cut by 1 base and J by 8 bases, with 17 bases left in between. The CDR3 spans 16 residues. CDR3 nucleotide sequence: TGTGCCAGCAGCTTAGTCTGGGGTCACAGGGTAGAAAAACTGTTTTTT. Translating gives CASSLVWGHRVEKLFF.

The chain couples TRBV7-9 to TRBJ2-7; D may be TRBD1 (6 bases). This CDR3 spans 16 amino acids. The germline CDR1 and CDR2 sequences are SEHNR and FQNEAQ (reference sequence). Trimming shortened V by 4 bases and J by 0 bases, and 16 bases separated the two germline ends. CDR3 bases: TGTGCCAGCAGCTCCGCGACAGGATCTTCCTCCTACGAGCAGTACTTC. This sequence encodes CASSSATGSSSYEQYF.

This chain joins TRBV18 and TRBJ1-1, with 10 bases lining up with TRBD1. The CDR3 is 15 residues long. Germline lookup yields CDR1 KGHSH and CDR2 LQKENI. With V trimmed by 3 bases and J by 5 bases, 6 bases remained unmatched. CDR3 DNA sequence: TGTGCCAGCTCACCGTCGACAGGGGGCCGGACTGAAGCTTTCTTT. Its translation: CASSPSTGGRTEAFF. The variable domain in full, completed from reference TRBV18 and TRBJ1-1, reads NAGVMQNPRHLVRRRGQEARLRCSPMKGHSHVYWYRQLPEEGLKFMVYLQKENIIDESGMPKERFSAEFPKEGPSILRIQQVVRGDSAAYFCASSPSTGGRTEAFFGQGTRLTVV.

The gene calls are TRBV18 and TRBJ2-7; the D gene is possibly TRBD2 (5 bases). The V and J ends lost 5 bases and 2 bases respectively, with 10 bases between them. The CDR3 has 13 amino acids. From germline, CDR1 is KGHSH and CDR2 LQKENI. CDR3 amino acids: CASSSPGTYEQYF. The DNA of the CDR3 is TGTGCCAGCTCATCCCCGGGGACCTACGAGCAGTACTTC.

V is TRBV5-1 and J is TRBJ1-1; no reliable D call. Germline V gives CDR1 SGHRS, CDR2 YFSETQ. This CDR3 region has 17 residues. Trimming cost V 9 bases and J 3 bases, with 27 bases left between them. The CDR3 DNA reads TGCGCCACCCGTCCTGGCCAGGACTATCGAAGGGACACTGAAGCTTTCTTT. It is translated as CATRPGQDYRRDTEAFF.

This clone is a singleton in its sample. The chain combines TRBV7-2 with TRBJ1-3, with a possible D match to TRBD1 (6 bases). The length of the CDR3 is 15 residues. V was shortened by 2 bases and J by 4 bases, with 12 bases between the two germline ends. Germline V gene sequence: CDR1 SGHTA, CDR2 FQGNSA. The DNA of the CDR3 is TGTGCCAGCAGCTTACAGGGGAGCTCCGGAAACACCATATATTTT. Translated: CASSLQGSSGNTIYF.

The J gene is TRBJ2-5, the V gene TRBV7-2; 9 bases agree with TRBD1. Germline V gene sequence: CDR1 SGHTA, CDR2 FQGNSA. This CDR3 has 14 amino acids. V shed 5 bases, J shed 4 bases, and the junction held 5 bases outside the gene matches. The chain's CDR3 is CASSLSDRGETQYF. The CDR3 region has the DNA TGTGCCAGCAGCCTCTCGGACAGGGGAGAGACCCAGTACTTC.

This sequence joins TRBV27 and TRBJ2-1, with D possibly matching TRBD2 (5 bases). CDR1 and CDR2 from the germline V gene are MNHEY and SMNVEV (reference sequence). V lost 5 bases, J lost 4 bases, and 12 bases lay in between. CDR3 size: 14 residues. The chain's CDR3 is CASSPGLGYNEQFF. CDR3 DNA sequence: TGTGCCAGCAGTCCCGGACTGGGGTACAATGAGCAGTTCTTC.

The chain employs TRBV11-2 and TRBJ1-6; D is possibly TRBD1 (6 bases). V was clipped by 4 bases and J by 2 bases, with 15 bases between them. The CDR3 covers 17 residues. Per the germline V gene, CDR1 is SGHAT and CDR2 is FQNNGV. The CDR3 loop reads CASSSTGRNPYNSPLHF. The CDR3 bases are TGTGCCAGCAGCTCGACAGGAAGAAATCCCTATAATTCACCCCTCCACTTT.

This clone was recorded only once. CDR3 sequence reads: CASSLFSTNTEAFF. CDR3 sequence (DNA): TGTGCCAGCAGTTTATTTAGCACGAACACTGAAGCTTTCTTT. The chain joins TRBV27 to TRBJ1-1; D unresolved. The CDR3 spans 14 residues. V shed 1 base and J shed 1 base, with 7 bases lying between them. CDR1 is MNHEY, CDR2 SMNVEV, per germline (reference sequence).

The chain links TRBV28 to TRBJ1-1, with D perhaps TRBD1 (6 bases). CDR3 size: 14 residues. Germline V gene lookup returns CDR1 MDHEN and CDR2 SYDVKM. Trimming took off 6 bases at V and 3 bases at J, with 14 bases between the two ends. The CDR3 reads CASSPAGAHTEAFF. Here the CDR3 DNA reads TGTGCCAGCAGCCCCGCGGGGGCGCACACTGAAGCTTTCTTT. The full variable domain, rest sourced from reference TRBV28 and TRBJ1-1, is DVKVTQSSRYLVKRTGEKVFLECVQDMDHENMFWYRQDPGLGLRLIYFSYDVKMKEKGDIPEGYSVSREKKERFSLILESASTNQTSMYLCASSPAGAHTEAFFGQGTRLTVV.

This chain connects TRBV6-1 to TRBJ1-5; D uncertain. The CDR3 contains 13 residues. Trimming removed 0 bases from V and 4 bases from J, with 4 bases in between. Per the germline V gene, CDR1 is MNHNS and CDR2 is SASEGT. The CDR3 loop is CASSEAGNQPQHF. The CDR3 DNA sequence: TGTGCCAGCAGTGAAGCCGGGAATCAGCCCCAGCATTTT.

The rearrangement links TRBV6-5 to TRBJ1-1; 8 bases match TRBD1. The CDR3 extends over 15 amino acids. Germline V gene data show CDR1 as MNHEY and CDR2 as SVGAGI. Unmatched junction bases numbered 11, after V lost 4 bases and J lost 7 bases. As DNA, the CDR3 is TGTGCCAGCAGTTCCCCATCCCGGGACAGGTTTGAAGCTTTCTTT. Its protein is CASSSPSRDRFEAFF.

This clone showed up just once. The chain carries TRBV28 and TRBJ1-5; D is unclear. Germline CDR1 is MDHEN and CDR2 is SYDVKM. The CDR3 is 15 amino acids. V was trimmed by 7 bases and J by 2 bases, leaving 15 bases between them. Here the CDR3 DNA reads TGTGCCAGCACCGGAGGAGGGAGCGGCAATCAGCCCCAGCATTTT. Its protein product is CASTGGGSGNQPQHF.

CDR3 in amino acids: CASSRWGPGELFF. The CDR3 DNA reads as TGTGCCAGCAGCCGCTGGGGCCCCGGGGAGCTGTTTTTT. The rearrangement links TRBV14 to TRBJ2-2; D may be TRBD1 (5 bases). The CDR3 is 13 amino acids. Looked up from germline, CDR1 is SGHDN and CDR2 is FVKESK. Trimming pared 4 bases from V and 6 bases from J, leaving 9 bases between.

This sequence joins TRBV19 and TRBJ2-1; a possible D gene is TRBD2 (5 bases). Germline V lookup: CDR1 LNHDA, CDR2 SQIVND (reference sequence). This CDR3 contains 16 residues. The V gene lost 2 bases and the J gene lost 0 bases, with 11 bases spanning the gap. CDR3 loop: CASSIRGPSSYNEQFF. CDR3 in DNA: TGTGCCAGTAGTATAAGAGGGCCGAGCTCCTACAATGAGCAGTTCTTC.

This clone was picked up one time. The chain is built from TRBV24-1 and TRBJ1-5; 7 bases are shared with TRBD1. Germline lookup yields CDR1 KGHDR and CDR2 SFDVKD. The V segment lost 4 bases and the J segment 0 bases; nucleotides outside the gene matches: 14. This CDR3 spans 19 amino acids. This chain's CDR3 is CATSEDWGDRHYSNQPQHF. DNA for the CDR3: TGTGCCACCAGTGAAGATTGGGGGGACAGACATTATAGCAATCAGCCCCAGCATTTT.

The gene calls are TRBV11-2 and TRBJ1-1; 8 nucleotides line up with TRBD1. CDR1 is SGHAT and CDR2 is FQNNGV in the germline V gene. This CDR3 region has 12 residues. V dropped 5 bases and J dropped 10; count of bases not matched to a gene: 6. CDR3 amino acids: CASSIRTGSAFF. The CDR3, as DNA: TGTGCCAGCAGCATACGGACAGGGTCAGCTTTCTTT. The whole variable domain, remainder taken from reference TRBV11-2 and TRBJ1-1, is EAGVAQSPRYKIIEKRQSVAFWCNPISGHATLYWYQQILGQGPKLLIQFQNNGVVDDSQLPKDRFSAERLKGVDSTLKIQPAKLEDSAVYLCASSIRTGSAFFGQGTRLTVV.

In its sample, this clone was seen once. The DNA for the CDR3 is TGTGCCAGCAGTTCCCATGGACAGGGCCATCAGCCCCAGCATTTT. Amino acid sequence: CASSSHGQGHQPQHF. The V call is TRBV28, the J call TRBJ1-5; TRBD1 aligns across 8 bases. Germline CDR1 is MDHEN and CDR2 is SYDVKM. V shed 4 bases, J shed 5 bases, and the junction held 7 bases outside the gene matches. The CDR3 runs to 15 residues.

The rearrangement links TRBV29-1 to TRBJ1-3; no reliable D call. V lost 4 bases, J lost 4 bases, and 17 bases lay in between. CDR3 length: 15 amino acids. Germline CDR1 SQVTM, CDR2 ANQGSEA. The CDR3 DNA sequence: TGCAGCGTTGGGGAGGGTAGTTCGGGGGGAAACACCATATATTTT. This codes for CSVGEGSSGGNTIYF.

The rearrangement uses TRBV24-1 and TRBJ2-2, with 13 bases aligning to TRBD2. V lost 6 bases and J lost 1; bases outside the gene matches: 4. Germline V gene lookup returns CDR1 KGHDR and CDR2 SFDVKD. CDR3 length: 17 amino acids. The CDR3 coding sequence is TGTGCCACCAGTACTAGACTAGCGGGAGGGAACACCGGGGAGCTGTTTTTT. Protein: CATSTRLAGGNTGELFF.